Each of the 7 T cell receptor beta chains below was sequenced from the same sample in a study of cytomegalovirus exposure and HLA in healthy donors (dated by TCRdb to the late 2010s). Libraries were constructed by the immunoSEQ multiplex PCR assay. The multiplex PCR relied on a mix of 60 forward primers for TCR Vbeta segments and 13 reverse primers for TCR Jbeta segments. TCRdb stores this immuneACCESS table with in-frame sequences only. Part of the clones is absent; in the studies checked, under half of the shortfall reflects unresolved V genes, and no reason is known for the rest. A total of more than 110,000 clones appear in this sample, more than 60% of them only once. Over 8.5% of the sample belongs to the ten largest clones. Sequences were obtained from PBMCs. These receptors originate from a woman aged 45 to 65 in good health and CMV-seropositive.

The chain has TRBV5-6 and TRBJ2-7; 7 positions match TRBD1. The V and J ends lost 2 bases and 0 bases, in that order; junction bases with no gene match: 5. Per germline, CDR1 SGHDT and CDR2 YYEEEE. The CDR3 runs 15 residues. CDR3: CASSFLGGSSYEQYF. CDR3 DNA: TGTGCCAGCAGCTTTTTAGGGGGCAGCTCCTACGAGCAGTACTTC. Using reference TRBV5-6 and TRBJ2-7 for the parts outside the CDR3, the full variable domain is DAGVTQSPTHLIKTRGQQVTLRCSPKSGHDTVSWYQQALGQGPQFIFQYYEEEERQRGNFPDRFSGHQFPNYSSELNVNALLLGDSALYLCASSFLGGSSYEQYFGPGTRLTVT.

J is TRBJ2-7 and V is TRBV2; tentative D call: TRBD1 (5 bases). The CDR3 sequence is 11 residues long. V was pared by 6 bases and J by 6 bases, with 9 bases between. CDR1 is SNHLY, CDR2 FYNNEI, per germline. This CDR3 reads CASSRAGEQYF. As DNA, the CDR3 is TGTGCCAGCAGCAGGGCTGGCGAGCAGTACTTC.

The V gene is TRBV30, the J gene TRBJ1-3; no clear D. V dropped 4 bases and J dropped 4 bases, with 5 bases sitting between them. The germline V gene encodes CDR1 GTSNPN and CDR2 SVGIG (reference sequence). The CDR3 consists of 11 residues. The CDR3 spells CAWNSGNTIYF. CDR3 DNA sequence: TGTGCCTGGAATAGCGGAAACACCATATATTTT.

The CDR3 loop is CASSPRTGPGTKNIQYF. CDR3 nucleotide sequence: TGTGCCAGTAGTCCGAGGACAGGTCCTGGGACCAAAAACATTCAGTACTTC. The chain recombines TRBV19 with TRBJ2-4, with TRBD1 matching 7 bases. The ends lost 5 bases at V and 2 bases at J; junction bases unmatched: 12. CDR3 length: 17 residues. CDR1 is LNHDA and CDR2 is SQIVND in the germline V gene (reference sequence).

This clone has just a few counts. The CDR3 here is CASTGTGNTGELFF. The CDR3 nucleotides read TGTGCCAGTACCGGGACAGGGAACACCGGGGAGCTGTTTTTT. This rearrangement joins TRBV19 to TRBJ2-2, with 8 bases that match TRBD1. J was trimmed by 1 base and V by 7 bases; bases with no gene match: 2. Germline CDR1 LNHDA, CDR2 SQIVND (reference sequence). This CDR3 has 14 residues.

V gene TRBV11-3 combines with J gene TRBJ2-5, with TRBD2 matching 8 bases. The CDR3 loop spans 18 amino acids. J lost 0 bases, V lost 0 bases, and 9 bases had no gene match. In germline, CDR1 is SGHNT, CDR2 YENEEA. The CDR3 loop reads CASSLDPSPLADQETQYF. The CDR3 nucleotides are TGTGCCAGCAGCTTAGACCCCTCCCCACTAGCGGACCAAGAGACCCAGTACTTC.

This chain links TRBV28 with TRBJ1-2; D is possibly TRBD1 (5 bases). The germline V gene encodes CDR1 MDHEN and CDR2 SYDVKM. The CDR3 totals 13 residues. Trimming took off 7 bases at V and 8 bases at J, with 17 bases between the two ends. The CDR3 sequence is CASNPRGAGGYTF. CDR3 DNA: TGTGCCAGCAATCCAAGGGGTGCTGGCGGCTACACCTTC.